These 27 T cell receptor beta chains came from one sample sequenced in a study of T cells in Graves' hyperthyroidism and ophthalmopathy. Authors of the study amplified TCR beta CDR3 regions from RNA transcripts. In the first-round RT-PCR of the TCR CDR3, the HTBI primer set was used. TCRdb processed the multiplex PCR reads anew with MiXCR; each CDR3 protein has one entry. The table lists hundreds of thousands of distinct CDR3 sequences, 14% of them singletons. Sequenced: blood. These receptors came from a woman aged 18-29 years with Graves' hyperthyroidism.

In its sample, this clonotype was seen many times. The rearrangement joins TRBV6-1 to TRBJ2-7; TRBD2 agrees at 13 bases. Germline CDR1 MNHNS, CDR2 SASEGT. The ends lost 4 bases at V and 3 bases at J; junction bases unmatched: 3. The CDR3 consists of 15 residues. CDR3 DNA sequence: TGTGCCAGCAGTGGTGGGACTAGCGGGAACTACGAGCAGTACTTC. Protein sequence: CASSGGTSGNYEQYF.

This clonotype came up a few times. The chain uses TRBV2 and TRBJ2-2; D is undetermined. V was trimmed by 2 bases and J by 4 bases, leaving 5 bases between them. The CDR3 covers 13 residues. The V gene's germline CDR1 is SNHLY and CDR2 FYNNEI. The CDR3 DNA is TGTGCCAGCAGTGAAATGGCCACCGGGGAGCTGTTTTTT. Translation gives CASSEMATGELFF.

This clonotype showed up just a few times. In nucleotides, the CDR3 is TGTGCCAGCAGTGATCTAGGGCTAGCGGGAGCGGCGGAGACCCAGTACTTC. Protein product: CASSDLGLAGAAETQYF. The chain combines TRBV6-1 with TRBJ2-5; TRBD2 matches at 10 bases. The CDR3 is 17 residues long. V dropped 3 bases and J dropped 5; count of bases not matched to a gene: 12. Germline V gene lookup returns CDR1 MNHNS and CDR2 SASEGT.

This chain connects TRBV13 to TRBJ2-1; D not certain. The CDR3 has 13 residues. The V and J ends lost 6 bases and 10 bases respectively, with 16 bases between them. CDR1 is PRHDT and CDR2 is FYEKMQ in the germline V gene (reference sequence). The CDR3 reads CASREVAGKEQFF. The CDR3 DNA follows: TGTGCCAGCAGGGAAGTAGCTGGGAAGGAGCAGTTCTTC.

There are a few counts of this clonotype. Because it lacks the conserved phenylalanine or tryptophan at the end, this CDR3 is likely a read error. The rearrangement joins TRBV20-1 to TRBJ2-5; D is uncertain. CDR1 and CDR2 (germline): DFQATT, SNEGSKA (reference sequence). Trimming cost V 0 bases and J 4 bases, with 6 bases left between them. The CDR3 consists of 12 residues. The DNA of the CDR3 is TGCAGTGCTAGAGATAAGGGAGAGACCCAGTACCTC. Translated, it gives CSARDKGETQYL.

The table lists this clonotype with many counts. This chain uses TRBV28 with TRBJ2-1; 12 nucleotides match TRBD2. The CDR3 length is 19 residues. Germline CDR1 is MDHEN and CDR2 is SYDVKM. The ends lost 3 bases at V and 8 bases at J; junction bases unmatched: 17. CDR3 DNA: TGTGCCAGCAGTTTCTCTACCCCATCTCTAGCGGGAGGGGGCGATGAGCAGTTCTTC. It encodes CASSFSTPSLAGGGDEQFF.

This clonotype occurred a few times. The chain couples TRBV6-1 to TRBJ2-1; the D gene could be TRBD1 or TRBD2 (6 bases each). Germline CDR1 is MNHNS and CDR2 is SASEGT. This CDR3 spans 17 amino acids. V was clipped by 8 bases and J by 0 bases, with 20 bases between them. CDR3 coding DNA: TGTGCCAGCCATCCCTTTAGGGGGGCCGTCTCCTACAATGAGCAGTTCTTC. This encodes CASHPFRGAVSYNEQFF.

This clonotype was picked up many times. The chain couples TRBV28 to TRBJ1-2; 8 bases align to TRBD1. Trimming cost V 2 bases and J 1 base; bases outside gene matches: 6. Germline CDR1 and CDR2: MDHEN and SYDVKM. The CDR3 totals 16 residues. The CDR3 nucleotides read TGTGCCAGCAGTTTAGTGTCAGGGGGCCTTAACTATGGCTACACCTTC. This gives the protein CASSLVSGGLNYGYTF.

The table lists this clonotype with many counts. The J gene is TRBJ2-2, the V gene TRBV12-3 or TRBV12-4; D is undetermined. V lost 5 bases to trimming and J lost 6 bases, with 10 bases between them. The CDR3 has 13 amino acids. In DNA, the CDR3 is TGTGCCAGCAGTATGGTTGGGGCCGGGGAGCTGTTTTTT. Its translation is CASSMVGAGELFF.

In its sample, this clonotype was seen a few times. V is TRBV5-6 and J is TRBJ2-5; no clear D gene. The germline gives CDR1 SGHDT, CDR2 YYEEEE. The V end was cut by 0 bases, the J end by 5 bases, with 20 bases between. This CDR3 region has 17 residues. The CDR3 DNA follows: TGTGCCAGCAGCTTGGCCTTGATTGCATTGGGTGGGGAGACCCAGTACTTC. It specifies CASSLALIALGGETQYF.

This clonotype was observed a handful of times. The J gene is TRBJ2-5, the V gene TRBV20-1; D gene unclear. The V end was cut by 8 bases, the J end by 0 bases, with 16 bases between. The CDR3 length is 14 residues. CDR1 DFQATT and CDR2 SNEGSKA come from the germline V gene (reference sequence). The CDR3 loop reads CSTSLDRNQETQYF. The CDR3 DNA sequence: TGCAGTACTTCCCTGGACCGAAACCAAGAGACCCAGTACTTC.

With respect to this clonotype: A much larger clone sits a single nucleotide away, making a read error possible. This rearrangement joins TRBV15 to TRBJ2-7, with 9 nucleotides matching TRBD2. TRBJ2-1 explains the end of the DNA better; the J call may be wrong. The CDR3 has 14 amino acids. Per the germline V gene, CDR1 is LNHNV and CDR2 is YYDKDF (reference sequence). The CDR3 here is CATSIEREAYEQFF. The CDR3 coding sequence is TGTGCCACCAGCATCGAGCGGGAGGCCTACGAGCAGTTCTTC.

This chain joins TRBV11-2 and TRBJ1-5; D gene ambiguous. V lost 3 bases and J 5 bases, leaving 8 bases between the germline ends. CDR1 and CDR2 (germline): SGHAT, FQNNGV. The CDR3 loop spans 13 amino acids. CDR3 bases: TGTGCCAGCAGCTTGGGGTTTCATCAGCCCCAGCATTTT. It encodes CASSLGFHQPQHF.

The V gene is TRBV6-2 or TRBV6-3, the J gene TRBJ2-6; D possibly corresponds to TRBD2 (5 bases). CDR1 is MNHEY, CDR2 SVGEGT, per germline. The CDR3 runs to 17 residues. V was shortened by 10 bases and J by 4 bases, with 23 bases between the two germline ends. CDR3 region: CATHRRLNPRGANVLTF. In DNA form, the CDR3 reads TGTGCCACCCACCGGAGGCTCAACCCGAGGGGGGCCAACGTCCTGACTTTC.

This clonotype was seen ten or more times. V is TRBV20-1 and J is TRBJ1-4; 9 bases fit TRBD1. The CDR3 loop spans 14 amino acids. Germline V lookup: CDR1 DFQATT, CDR2 SNEGSKA (reference sequence). J gave up 8 bases and V 6 bases, and 10 bases lay outside the gene matches. CDR3 in DNA: TGCAGTGCCTATGGGACAGGGAAGAGCGAAAAACTGTTTTTT. This translates into CSAYGTGKSEKLFF.

CDR3 nucleotides: TGCGCCAGCAGCCAATACTCATACAGGAGCACTGAAGCTTTCTTT. It translates to CASSQYSYRSTEAFF. The chain employs TRBV4-3 and TRBJ1-1; maybe TRBD1 (5 bases). Trimming stripped 2 bases from V and 4 bases from J, with 14 bases between. The CDR3 contains 15 residues. The germline gives CDR1 LGHNA, CDR2 YSLEER.

The chain uses TRBV29-1 and TRBJ2-5; TRBD1 aligns across 9 bases. V gave up 0 bases and J gave up 5 bases; unmatched junction bases: 7. The CDR3 is made up of 15 amino acids. Germline CDR1 and CDR2: SQVTM and ANQGSEA. The CDR3 coding sequence is TGCAGCGTTGAAGAAGGGTACAGGGGGCACGAGACCCAGTACTTC. Translated: CSVEEGYRGHETQYF.

Ten or more counts support this clonotype. The chain uses TRBV28 and TRBJ2-1, with 8 nucleotides matching TRBD2. There are 13 residues in the CDR3. J was trimmed by 8 bases and V by 2 bases; bases with no gene match: 2. Per the germline V gene, CDR1 is MDHEN and CDR2 is SYDVKM. The chain's CDR3 is CASSLPGGDEQFF. CDR3 DNA sequence: TGTGCCAGCAGTTTACCGGGGGGGGATGAGCAGTTCTTC. The full variable domain, rest sourced from reference TRBV28 and TRBJ2-1, is DVKVTQSSRYLVKRTGEKVFLECVQDMDHENMFWYRQDPGLGLRLIYFSYDVKMKEKGDIPEGYSVSREKKERFSLILESASTNQTSMYLCASSLPGGDEQFFGPGTRLTVL.

This clonotype occurred a few times. The genes are TRBV6-1 and TRBJ1-5, with 7 nucleotides matching TRBD1. The J segment lost 1 base and the V segment lost 5 bases, leaving 8 bases of the junction unmatched. Germline V gene lookup returns CDR1 MNHNS and CDR2 SASEGT. The CDR3 sequence is 16 residues long. The CDR3 coding sequence is TGTGCCAGCAGTCACCCCAGGGGGGTAAGCAATCAGCCCCAGCATTTT. Its translation is CASSHPRGVSNQPQHF.

This clonotype was counted ten times or more. V and J are TRBV12-3 or TRBV12-4 and TRBJ1-6; 7 nucleotides line up with TRBD1. J was trimmed by 7 bases and V by 5 bases; bases with no gene match: 5. The CDR3 length is 14 residues. The DNA of the CDR3 is TGTGCCAGCAGTAGACAGGGTGGGAATTCACCCCTCCACTTT. This sequence encodes CASSRQGGNSPLHF.

This clonotype was recorded a few times. The CDR3 carries no conserved terminal phenylalanine or tryptophan, so it likely arises from a read error. The chain joins TRBV2 to TRBJ1-1; 8 positions match TRBD1. CDR3 size: 14 residues. Losses at the gene ends were 6 bases for V and 1 base for J; bases not matched to a gene: 4. Germline V gene sequence: CDR1 SNHLY, CDR2 FYNNEI. The CDR3 DNA sequence: TGTGCCAGCAGAGGGACAGGTTGGAACACTGAAGCTTTCCTT. The encoded protein is CASRGTGWNTEAFL.

The chain carries TRBV5-6 and TRBJ1-1; possible D gene TRBD1, 5 bases. V was trimmed by 4 bases and J by 3 bases, leaving 22 bases between them. Germline V CDR1 and CDR2: SGHDT, YYEEEE. This CDR3 has 17 residues. The CDR3 region has the DNA TGTGCCAGCAGCCACATTTTTCGAGACAGAGGGTACACTGAAGCTTTCTTT. Protein sequence: CASSHIFRDRGYTEAFF. Complete variable domain (other parts from reference TRBV5-6 and TRBJ1-1): DAGVTQSPTHLIKTRGQQVTLRCSPKSGHDTVSWYQQALGQGPQFIFQYYEEEERQRGNFPDRFSGHQFPNYSSELNVNALLLGDSALYLCASSHIFRDRGYTEAFFGQGTRLTVV.

Ten or more counts support this clonotype. The V call is TRBV20-1, the J call TRBJ2-1; 10 bases map to TRBD2. Per germline, CDR1 DFQATT and CDR2 SNEGSKA (reference sequence). CDR3 length equals 14 residues. The CDR3 nucleotides read TGCAGCGACCGGGCTAGCGGGAGTCTTGGTGAGCAGTTCTTC. The encoded protein is CSDRASGSLGEQFF.

The gene calls are TRBV9 and TRBJ2-3, with a possible D match to TRBD1 (5 bases). The CDR3 consists of 13 residues. Trimming cost V 4 bases and J 6 bases, with 12 bases left between them. Germline loops: CDR1 SGDLS, CDR2 YYNGEE. In DNA form, the CDR3 reads TGTGCCAGCAGCCCCTGGACAAAGGATACGCAGTATTTT. This sequence encodes CASSPWTKDTQYF.

The chain uses TRBV6-2 or TRBV6-3 and TRBJ2-1, with 9 bases aligning to TRBD2. The CDR3 is 19 residues long. CDR1 and CDR2 (germline): MNHEY, SVGEGT. Trimming cost V 1 base and J 2 bases; bases outside gene matches: 12. CDR3 in amino acids: CASSYYPRPLAGPYNEQFF. As DNA, the CDR3 is TGTGCCAGCAGTTACTACCCGAGACCTCTAGCGGGACCCTACAATGAGCAGTTCTTC.

This clonotype was seen only a few times. CDR3 DNA sequence: TGTGCCTGGTTGAAGGACAGGGGATACGAGCAGTACTTC. Amino acid sequence: CAWLKDRGYEQYF. V usage is TRBV30 and J usage is TRBJ2-7; 9 bases line up with TRBD1. The trim removed 5 bases at V and 4 bases at J, leaving 6 bases unmatched. CDR1 and CDR2 from the germline V gene are GTSNPN and SVGIG (reference sequence). CDR3 length equals 13 residues.

The table lists this clonotype with a few counts. This chain uses TRBV19 with TRBJ1-4, with D tentatively TRBD1 (5 bases). The CDR3 has 17 amino acids. Germline V gene sequence: CDR1 LNHDA, CDR2 SQIVND (reference sequence). The CDR3 loop is CVSGGGIGRYGYEKLFF. The DNA for the CDR3 is TGTGTCTCGGGGGGAGGCATTGGTCGATATGGGTATGAAAAACTGTTTTTT.